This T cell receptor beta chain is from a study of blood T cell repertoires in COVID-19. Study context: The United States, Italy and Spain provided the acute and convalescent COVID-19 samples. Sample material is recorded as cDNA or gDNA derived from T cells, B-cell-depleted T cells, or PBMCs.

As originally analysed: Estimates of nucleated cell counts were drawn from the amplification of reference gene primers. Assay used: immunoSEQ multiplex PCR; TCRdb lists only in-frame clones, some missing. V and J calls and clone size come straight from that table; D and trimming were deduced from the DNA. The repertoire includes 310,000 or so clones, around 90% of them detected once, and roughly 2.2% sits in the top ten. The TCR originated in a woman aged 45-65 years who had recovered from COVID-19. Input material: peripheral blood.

The CDR3 reads CATSRGRTSAEETQYF. The CDR3 region has the DNA TGTGCCACCAGCAGAGGGAGGACTAGCGCGGAAGAGACCCAGTACTTC. This chain links TRBV15 with TRBJ2-5, with 9 bases identical to TRBD2. The CDR3 length is 16 residues. Per germline, CDR1 LNHNV and CDR2 YYDKDF (reference sequence). Losses at the gene ends were 1 base for V and 3 bases for J; bases not matched to a gene: 6. Full variable domain (missing parts from reference TRBV15 and TRBJ2-5): DAMVIQNPRYQVTQFGKPVTLSCSQTLNHNVMYWYQQKSSQAPKLLFHYYDKDFNNEADTPDNFQSRRPNTSFCFLDIRSPGLGDTAMYLCATSRGRTSAEETQYFGPGTRLLVL.